Listed below are T cell receptor beta chains from one sample, sequenced in a study of control samples from healthy donors and cancer patients. TCRdb's copy holds only in-frame clones and misses some; the assay was immunoSEQ multiplex PCR. Of approximately 140,000 clones in the sample, under 95% were seen once. The sequencing sample was made of blood. The receptor source for this set is a young man in good health. Each CDR3 is given with its conserved first and last residue. The order of the fields is CDR3 length, J gene, V gene, CDR3 protein.

len: 16
j_gene: TRBJ2-1
v_gene: TRBV30
CDR3aa: CAWSDGDYSGYNEQFF

len: 13
j_gene: TRBJ1-1
v_gene: TRBV5-4
CDR3aa: CASSLQWDTEAFF

len: 15
j_gene: TRBJ2-3
v_gene: TRBV3-1/TRBV3-2
CDR3aa: CASTATPGSTDTQYF

len: 16
j_gene: TRBJ2-1
v_gene: TRBV3-1/TRBV3-2
CDR3aa: CASSQWQGGAYNEQFF

len: 12
j_gene: TRBJ1-6
v_gene: TRBV2
CDR3aa: CASSEGGSPLHF

len: 14
j_gene: TRBJ2-4
v_gene: TRBV2
CDR3aa: CASSPHLAKNIQYF

len: 13
j_gene: TRBJ1-1
v_gene: TRBV29-1
CDR3aa: CSVDGRGNTEAFF

len: 14
j_gene: TRBJ2-3
v_gene: TRBV30
CDR3aa: CAWSDLAGRDTQYF

len: 10
j_gene: TRBJ2-7
v_gene: TRBV11-2
CDR3aa: CASSFYEQYF

len: 14
j_gene: TRBJ2-7
v_gene: TRBV15
CDR3aa: CATSIQTGAYEQYF

len: 15
j_gene: TRBJ2-7
v_gene: TRBV2
CDR3aa: CASSEAAGGPYEQYF